The 28 T cell receptor beta chains below were found in one sample sequenced in a study of cytomegalovirus exposure and HLA in healthy donors. PCR was performed using 60 Vbeta and 13 Jbeta primers. Clones were sequenced by immunoSEQ multiplex PCR, and TCRdb holds only the in-frame ones, with some missing. The table includes 140,000 to 150,000 clones, approximately 78% detected once. Sequencing was performed on PBMCs. Receptor source: a woman aged 18-29 years in good health and CMV-seropositive.

The gene calls are TRBV18 and TRBJ1-3; D gene uncertain. Per germline, CDR1 KGHSH and CDR2 LQKENI. CDR3 size: 13 residues. The V gene lost 6 bases and the J gene lost 0 bases, with 6 bases spanning the gap. Here the CDR3 reads CASSGSSGNTIYF. The CDR3 DNA is TGTGCCAGCTCCGGTAGCTCTGGAAACACCATATATTTT.

The chain joins TRBV6-5 to TRBJ1-1; D unresolved. Germline CDR1 is MNHEY and CDR2 is SVGAGI. This CDR3 contains 15 residues. The V and J ends lost 7 bases and 1 base respectively, with 16 bases between them. The CDR3 DNA sequence: TGTGCCAGCAATGGAGGGCCCACAGAGAACACTGAAGCTTTCTTT. It is translated as CASNGGPTENTEAFF.

The genes are TRBV4-3 and TRBJ2-1, with TRBD2 matching over 10 bases. V lost 4 bases to trimming and J lost 0 bases; unmatched junction nucleotides: 3. This CDR3 has 16 amino acids. CDR1 is LGHNA and CDR2 is YSLEER in the germline V gene. DNA for the CDR3: TGCGCCAGCAGCCCTAGCGGGGGAAGCTCCTACAATGAGCAGTTCTTC. Encoded protein: CASSPSGGSSYNEQFF.

The genes are TRBV18 and TRBJ1-2; TRBD1 might be the D (6 bases). Germline CDR1 reads KGHSH; CDR2 reads LQKENI. CDR3 length: 15 amino acids. The ends were cut back, 3 bases at V and 6 bases at J, with 17 bases in the middle. The CDR3 bases are TGTGCCAGCTCACCCAAGGACAGTTCACGCGATGGCTACACCTTC. Its translation: CASSPKDSSRDGYTF. The variable domain in full, with the rest retrieved from reference TRBV18 and TRBJ1-2, is NAGVMQNPRHLVRRRGQEARLRCSPMKGHSHVYWYRQLPEEGLKFMVYLQKENIIDESGMPKERFSAEFPKEGPSILRIQQVVRGDSAAYFCASSPKDSSRDGYTFGSGTRLTVV.

V and J are TRBV6-5 and TRBJ2-1, with 9 positions matching TRBD1. The germline V gene has CDR1 MNHEY and CDR2 SVGAGI. With V trimmed by 5 bases and J by 4 bases, 6 bases remained unmatched. The CDR3 loop spans 15 amino acids. The CDR3 reads CASSQDRGAYNEQFF. The CDR3 bases are TGTGCCAGCAGTCAGGACAGGGGAGCATACAATGAGCAGTTCTTC.

This clone was counted between two and nine times. The chain is built from TRBV28 and TRBJ1-4; 9 nucleotides match TRBD1. The CDR3 covers 18 residues. V dropped 2 bases and J dropped 8; count of bases not matched to a gene: 15. Looked up from germline, CDR1 is MDHEN and CDR2 is SYDVKM. Written as DNA, the CDR3 is TGTGCCAGCAGTTTACCACGCACAGGGGGCCCTCGAGAAGAAAAACTGTTTTTT. Translating gives CASSLPRTGGPREEKLFF.

The CDR3 DNA reads as TGCGCCAGCAGCTTGGCTTCGACAGGGAAGAACACTGAAGCTTTCTTT. This gives the protein CASSLASTGKNTEAFF. The chain employs TRBV5-1 and TRBJ1-1, with TRBD1 matching over 7 bases. Germline lookup yields CDR1 SGHRS and CDR2 YFSETQ. Trimming took 0 bases from V and 1 from J; bases not matched to a gene: 6. This CDR3 comprises 16 residues.

This clone appeared a single time. V is TRBV11-2 and J is TRBJ2-7, with TRBD1 matching 7 bases. The ends lost 1 base at V and 0 bases at J; junction bases unmatched: 3. CDR3 length: 15 amino acids. In germline, CDR1 is SGHAT, CDR2 FQNNGV. The chain's CDR3 is CASSLVRGPSYEQYF. CDR3 DNA: TGTGCCAGCAGCTTAGTAAGGGGGCCCTCCTACGAGCAGTACTTC.

This chain uses TRBV7-2 with TRBJ2-3; D is perhaps TRBD1 (5 bases). Deletions cut 1 base from V and 2 bases from J, with 13 bases between. CDR1 and CDR2 from the germline V gene are SGHTA and FQGNSA. This CDR3 comprises 16 residues. CDR3 amino acids: CASSLDDRVLTDTQYF. As DNA, the CDR3 is TGTGCCAGCAGCTTAGATGACAGAGTTCTCACAGATACGCAGTATTTT.

This chain links TRBV5-1 with TRBJ1-6; no clear D. Per germline, CDR1 SGHRS and CDR2 YFSETQ. CDR3 size: 15 residues. V lost 0 bases and J lost 9, with 13 bases in between. The CDR3 DNA sequence: TGCGCCAGCAGCTTGGACGGCGGGGATAGTTCACCCCTCCACTTT. Encoded protein: CASSLDGGDSSPLHF.

This chain uses TRBV6-5 with TRBJ1-2; 7 bases agree with TRBD1. The ends lost 7 bases at V and 0 bases at J; junction bases unmatched: 5. Germline loops: CDR1 MNHEY, CDR2 SVGAGI. The CDR3 is made up of 14 amino acids. The DNA of the CDR3 is TGTGCCAGCAAATCCGGGACAGCTAACTATGGCTACACCTTC. As protein: CASKSGTANYGYTF.

The V and J genes are TRBV6-5 and TRBJ2-6; no clear D gene. V lost 2 bases, J lost 3 bases, and 11 bases lay in between. This CDR3 has 16 amino acids. CDR1 and CDR2 from the germline V gene are MNHEY and SVGAGI. CDR3 sequence (DNA): TGTGCCAGCAGTTACCGGCTAGAAGGTGGGGCCAACGTCCTGACTTTC. This gives the protein CASSYRLEGGANVLTF.

The genes are TRBV6-5 and TRBJ2-5, with 7 positions matching TRBD2. The CDR3 covers 16 residues. J gave up 1 base and V 2 bases, and 7 bases lay outside the gene matches. CDR1 is MNHEY, CDR2 SVGAGI, per germline. CDR3 nucleotide sequence: TGTGCCAGCAGTTACCTGAGCGGGGCGGGCCAAGAGACCCAGTACTTC. Protein product: CASSYLSGAGQETQYF.

This clone was observed a few times. The chain combines TRBV19 with TRBJ1-2; 8 nucleotides match TRBD1. The CDR3 loop spans 14 amino acids. Looked up from germline, CDR1 is LNHDA and CDR2 is SQIVND (reference sequence). V was pared by 5 bases and J by 7 bases, with 9 bases of the junction left unmatched. CDR3 DNA: TGTGCCAGTAGTTCGACAGGGGATATGGTTGGCTACACCTTC. Residues: CASSSTGDMVGYTF.

The chain combines TRBV10-3 with TRBJ1-1; no firm D call. The V gene lost 4 bases and the J gene lost 1 base, with 7 bases spanning the gap. Germline V gives CDR1 ENHRY, CDR2 SYGVKD. This CDR3 spans 13 amino acids. CDR3 sequence reads: CAISGSRNTEAFF. CDR3 DNA: TGTGCCATCAGTGGGAGCAGGAACACTGAAGCTTTCTTT.

The chain employs TRBV10-3 and TRBJ2-7; 9 bases line up with TRBD1. Trimming cost V 4 bases and J 3 bases; bases outside gene matches: 7. This CDR3 has 15 amino acids. CDR1 and CDR2 from the germline V gene are ENHRY and SYGVKD. The CDR3 protein is CAISASGQGLYEQYF. The CDR3 DNA follows: TGTGCCATCAGTGCCTCGGGACAGGGTCTCTACGAGCAGTACTTC.

This clone appeared once. The chain employs TRBV19 and TRBJ2-1; 9 nucleotides match TRBD2. Looked up from germline, CDR1 is LNHDA and CDR2 is SQIVND (reference sequence). Unmatched junction bases numbered 15, after V lost 10 bases and J lost 8 bases. The CDR3 consists of 15 residues. The CDR3 protein is CATKVGGGALYEQFF. The CDR3 region has the DNA TGTGCCACCAAAGTGGGCGGGGGGGCCCTATATGAGCAGTTCTTC.

This clone was recorded a few times. The chain carries TRBV7-9 and TRBJ2-3; the match to TRBD1 covers 7 bases. Germline V gives CDR1 SEHNR, CDR2 FQNEAQ (reference sequence). J gave up 4 bases and V 5 bases, and 9 bases lay outside the gene matches. This CDR3 is 15 amino acids long. The CDR3: CASSPLGTAADTQYF. CDR3 DNA: TGTGCCAGCAGCCCACTGGGGACAGCCGCAGATACGCAGTATTTT.

The chain has TRBV5-4 and TRBJ1-2; D perhaps matches TRBD1 (6 bases). V was clipped by 1 base and J by 4 bases, with 11 bases between them. The length of the CDR3 is 14 residues. Germline V gene lookup returns CDR1 SGHNT and CDR2 YYREEE (reference sequence). The CDR3 DNA follows: TGTGCCAGCAGCTTGAGGACAGTACCCTATGGCTACACCTTC. This codes for CASSLRTVPYGYTF.

This clone was observed a handful of times. V and J are TRBV2 and TRBJ1-6; D gene uncertain. V lost 6 bases and J 6 bases, leaving 9 bases between the germline ends. Germline-derived CDR1 and CDR2 are SNHLY and FYNNEI. This CDR3 contains 13 residues. The CDR3 DNA sequence: TGTGCCAGCAGGAGAGTCGCTAATTCACCCCTCCACTTT. Amino acid sequence: CASRRVANSPLHF.

This chain connects TRBV5-1 to TRBJ2-1; D is undetermined. Germline-derived CDR1 and CDR2 are SGHRS and YFSETQ. With 0 bases removed from V and 7 bases from J, the gap between germline ends came to 8 bases. This CDR3 has 13 residues. This chain's CDR3 is CASSLDHRNEQFF. The CDR3 nucleotides are TGCGCCAGCAGCTTGGATCACCGGAATGAGCAGTTCTTC.

The V call is TRBV6-6, the J call TRBJ2-3; 7 nucleotides align to TRBD1. Germline CDR1 is MNHNY and CDR2 is SVGAGI (reference sequence). J was trimmed by 4 bases and V by 6 bases; bases with no gene match: 10. The length of the CDR3 is 15 residues. The CDR3 sequence: CASSLGQDGADTQYF. In DNA, the CDR3 is TGTGCCAGCAGCCTTGGACAGGACGGTGCAGATACGCAGTATTTT.

The V call is TRBV18, the J call TRBJ2-7; D call uncertain. Trimming took off 0 bases at V and 0 bases at J, with 6 bases between the two ends. The CDR3 consists of 14 residues. CDR1 is KGHSH and CDR2 is LQKENI in the germline V gene. The CDR3 nucleotides read TGTGCCAGCTCACCACCTTCGGGCTCCTACGAGCAGTACTTC. Residues: CASSPPSGSYEQYF.

This chain links TRBV4-1 with TRBJ1-1; unclear D gene. CDR1 and CDR2 (germline): MGHRA, YSYEKL. The CDR3 runs to 14 residues. The germline V and J ends were trimmed by 0 bases and 5 bases, with 10 bases remaining between them. The CDR3 coding sequence is TGCGCCAGCAGCCAAGAATCCGGGTGGACTGAAGCTTTCTTT. This gives the protein CASSQESGWTEAFF.

This chain joins TRBV11-2 and TRBJ1-3; no reliable D call. The CDR3 has 17 amino acids. Looked up from germline, CDR1 is SGHAT and CDR2 is FQNNGV. V was trimmed by 8 bases and J by 0 bases, leaving 20 bases between them. The CDR3: CASGRTTRAGSGNTIYF. As DNA, the CDR3 is TGTGCCAGCGGTAGGACCACTCGTGCGGGCTCTGGAAACACCATATATTTT. The full variable domain, its missing parts supplied by reference TRBV11-2 and TRBJ1-3, is EAGVAQSPRYKIIEKRQSVAFWCNPISGHATLYWYQQILGQGPKLLIQFQNNGVVDDSQLPKDRFSAERLKGVDSTLKIQPAKLEDSAVYLCASGRTTRAGSGNTIYFGEGSWLTVV.

This chain connects TRBV9 to TRBJ2-1, with a weak D call TRBD2 (5 bases). The CDR3 covers 16 residues. Germline CDR1 SGDLS, CDR2 YYNGEE. V was shortened by 0 bases and J by 2 bases, with 12 bases between the two germline ends. The CDR3 nucleotides are TGTGCCAGCAGCGTAGGGGAGACTCGACCCTACAATGAGCAGTTCTTC. It codes for CASSVGETRPYNEQFF.

The chain has TRBV5-8 and TRBJ2-7, with 7 positions matching TRBD1. Germline assignment: CDR1 SGHTS and CDR2 YDEGEE. The CDR3 contains 16 residues. V gave up 3 bases and J gave up 4 bases; unmatched junction bases: 13. In DNA, the CDR3 is TGTGCCAGCAGCTCTGACGGGACAGCGAAGCGGTACGAGCAGTACTTC. Translating it yields CASSSDGTAKRYEQYF. Full variable domain (missing parts from reference TRBV5-8 and TRBJ2-7): EAGVTQSPTHLIKTRGQQATLRCSPISGHTSVYWYQQALGLGLQFLLWYDEGEERNRGNFPPRFSGRQFPNYSSELNVNALELEDSALYLCASSSDGTAKRYEQYFGPGTRLTVT.

This chain connects TRBV6-5 to TRBJ2-7; TRBD1 agrees at 7 bases. The CDR3 totals 13 residues. V lost 7 bases and J lost 3; bases outside the gene matches: 6. Germline CDR1 reads MNHEY; CDR2 reads SVGAGI. The CDR3 sequence: CASIYHRGYEQYF. DNA of the CDR3: TGTGCCAGCATCTACCACAGGGGCTACGAGCAGTACTTC.